The 18 T cell receptor beta chains below all came from one sample that was sequenced in a study of Ad26.COV2.S vaccination and SARS-CoV-2 variants. The treatment is: roughly 20 received Ad26.COV2.S at low or high dose, single or two shots; about five received placebo; per-sample allocation not given. Repertoires come from day 63 after the first vaccine or placebo injection. TCRdb's copy holds only in-frame clones and misses some; the assay was immunoSEQ multiplex PCR. The sample consists of about 350,000 clones, 80% to 90% of them appearing once. The material sequenced was peripheral blood, taken in a trial of Ad26.COV2.S vaccine versus placebo. The receptors were sampled from a person between 18 and 59 years old who received the Ad26.COV2.S COVID-19 vaccine or a placebo.

This chain joins TRBV12-3 or TRBV12-4 and TRBJ1-6; D possibly corresponds to TRBD1 (6 bases). V was trimmed by 4 bases and J by 8 bases, leaving 9 bases between them. CDR3 size: 13 residues. The DNA of the CDR3 is TGTGCCAGCAGTTGGAACAGGGATTCACCCCTCCACTTT. As protein: CASSWNRDSPLHF.

The gene calls are TRBV30 and TRBJ2-2, with a possible D match to TRBD2 (5 bases). The ends were cut back, 3 bases at V and 6 bases at J, with 17 bases in the middle. The length of the CDR3 is 15 residues. Germline values: CDR1 GTSNPN, CDR2 SVGIG (reference sequence). CDR3 amino acids: CAWRRLFKGAGELFF. For the CDR3, the DNA is TGTGCCTGGAGGAGACTTTTCAAGGGAGCCGGGGAGCTGTTTTTT.

J is TRBJ1-5 and V is TRBV19, with TRBD1 identical over 11 bases. The CDR3 is made up of 18 amino acids. Germline values: CDR1 LNHDA, CDR2 SQIVND (reference sequence). V dropped 2 bases and J dropped 1; count of bases not matched to a gene: 7. CDR3 nucleotide sequence: TGTGCCAGTAGTATAACGGACAGGGGGCATGAAAGCAATCAGCCCCAGCATTTT. The encoded protein is CASSITDRGHESNQPQHF.

The J gene is TRBJ1-2, the V gene TRBV12-3 or TRBV12-4; no definite D call. The V end was cut by 5 bases, the J end by 13 bases, with 14 bases between. The CDR3 is 11 residues long. The CDR3 here is CASSQMRYTTF. The CDR3 DNA is TGTGCCAGCAGTCAAATGCGGTACACCACCTTC.

This clone occurred once. As DNA, the CDR3 is TGTGCCAGCAGCCGGACAGGGTACACCTACGAGCAGTACTTC. It encodes CASSRTGYTYEQYF. The J gene is TRBJ2-7, the V gene TRBV3-1 (or the pseudogene TRBV3-2); 8 positions agree with TRBD1. Germline V CDR1 and CDR2: LGHDT, YNNKEL (reference sequence). The CDR3 loop spans 14 amino acids. J gave up 2 bases and V 4 bases, and 4 bases lay outside the gene matches.

This sequence joins TRBV5-1 and TRBJ2-2; the D is unclear. The CDR3 length is 17 residues. Germline assignment: CDR1 SGHRS and CDR2 YFSETQ. The V end was cut by 2 bases, the J end by 1 base, with 15 bases between. The chain's CDR3 is CASSFTPPGQNTGELFF. CDR3 coding DNA: TGCGCCAGCAGCTTTACACCCCCGGGCCAGAACACCGGGGAGCTGTTTTTT.

This clone came up once. The gene calls are TRBV28 and TRBJ1-6; possibly TRBD1 for D (6 bases). Trimming took off 3 bases at V and 0 bases at J, with 9 bases between the two ends. The CDR3 extends over 16 amino acids. The germline gives CDR1 MDHEN, CDR2 SYDVKM. The CDR3 protein is CASSFDRSSYNSPLHF. Written as DNA, the CDR3 is TGTGCCAGCAGTTTTGACAGGAGCTCCTATAATTCACCCCTCCACTTT.

V usage is TRBV5-1 and J usage is TRBJ2-7; 9 bases line up with TRBD1. Looked up from germline, CDR1 is SGHRS and CDR2 is YFSETQ. The V segment lost 2 bases and the J segment 5 bases; nucleotides outside the gene matches: 5. The CDR3 runs 14 residues. This chain's CDR3 is CASSFLGQGNEQYF. CDR3 in DNA: TGCGCCAGCAGCTTCTTAGGACAGGGGAACGAGCAGTACTTC.

The genes are TRBV2 and TRBJ1-1, with TRBD1 identical over 7 bases. CDR3 size: 14 residues. Germline trimming cut 8 bases from V and 1 base from J; bases unmatched to any gene: 7. Germline CDR1 reads SNHLY; CDR2 reads FYNNEI. CDR3 DNA: TGTGCCAGCGGGGACAGATCGGAGAACACTGAAGCTTTCTTT. Residues: CASGDRSENTEAFF.

This sequence joins TRBV27 and TRBJ1-6, with 7 nucleotides matching TRBD1. This CDR3 region has 15 residues. Germline CDR1 and CDR2: MNHEY and SMNVEV (reference sequence). V lost 5 bases and J lost 6; bases outside the gene matches: 7. CDR3 coding DNA: TGTGCCAGCAGTCCGCGGACAGGCTCTAATTCACCCCTCCACTTT. Translating it yields CASSPRTGSNSPLHF.

The V call is TRBV6-5, the J call TRBJ2-2; no definite D call. Germline V gene data show CDR1 as MNHEY and CDR2 as SVGAGI. This CDR3 contains 15 residues. V gave up 1 base and J gave up 2 bases, with 8 bases separating them. For the CDR3, the DNA is TGTGCCAGCAGTTACTTGGGCTTCAACACCGGGGAGCTGTTTTTT. Protein product: CASSYLGFNTGELFF.

The chain links TRBV5-1 to TRBJ1-3; maybe TRBD1 (5 bases). Germline CDR1 reads SGHRS; CDR2 reads YFSETQ. The germline V and J ends were trimmed by 4 bases and 0 bases, with 17 bases remaining between them. The CDR3 runs 17 residues. The CDR3 is CASSPGGGHSSGNTIYF. The CDR3 DNA reads as TGCGCCAGCAGCCCGGGCGGGGGTCATAGCTCTGGAAACACCATATATTTT.

The chain links TRBV3-1 (or the pseudogene TRBV3-2) to TRBJ2-7; tentatively, D is TRBD2 (6 bases). This CDR3 has 12 amino acids. Germline-derived CDR1 and CDR2 are LGHDT and YNNKEL (reference sequence). Trimming pared 4 bases from V and 6 bases from J, leaving 10 bases between. CDR3 sequence reads: CASSPYGGEQYF. CDR3 coding DNA: TGTGCCAGCAGCCCGTACGGGGGCGAGCAGTACTTC.

The genes are TRBV6-4 and TRBJ1-1, with D perhaps matching TRBD1 (5 bases). Germline V gene data show CDR1 as MRHNA and CDR2 as SNTAGT. There are 16 residues in the CDR3. Trimming took 3 bases from V and 4 from J, leaving 18 bases between them. Here the CDR3 reads CASSDYPRGEGTEAFF. CDR3 nucleotide sequence: TGTGCCAGCAGTGATTACCCAAGGGGAGAGGGCACTGAAGCTTTCTTT.

This clone has just one count. The V gene is TRBV7-9, the J gene TRBJ1-2; tentatively, D is TRBD1 (5 bases). Germline V lookup: CDR1 SEHNR, CDR2 FQNEAQ (reference sequence). The CDR3 spans 14 residues. V lost 3 bases and J 1 base, leaving 9 bases between the germline ends. CDR3 sequence reads: CASSLDTLNYGYTF. CDR3 coding DNA: TGTGCCAGCAGCTTGGACACTCTTAACTATGGCTACACCTTC.

This chain uses TRBV6-5 with TRBJ2-7, with TRBD1 matching over 7 bases. The CDR3 is 14 amino acids. With V trimmed by 6 bases and J by 0 bases, 5 bases remained unmatched. Germline loops: CDR1 MNHEY, CDR2 SVGAGI. The CDR3 reads CASRERTGSYEQYF. The CDR3 nucleotides are TGTGCCAGCAGAGAGAGGACAGGCTCCTACGAGCAGTACTTC.

The CDR3 here is CASKGAAGELFF. The CDR3 region has the DNA TGTGCCAGCAAGGGGGCGGCCGGGGAGCTGTTTTTT. J is TRBJ2-2 and V is TRBV2; TRBD1 aligns across 7 bases. The junction had 2 bases not matched to a gene; V was cut back by 7 bases and J by 6 bases. CDR3 length: 12 amino acids. CDR1 and CDR2 from the germline V gene are SNHLY and FYNNEI. Full variable domain (outside the CDR3, taken from reference TRBV2 and TRBJ2-2): EPEVTQTPSHQVTQMGQEVILRCVPISNHLYFYWYRQILGQKVEFLVSFYNNEISEKSEIFDDQFSVERPDGSNFTLKIRSTKLEDSAMYFCASKGAAGELFFGEGSRLTVL.

This chain links TRBV18 with TRBJ2-7, with D uncertain. V was pared by 0 bases and J by 2 bases, with 8 bases between. This CDR3 is built from 14 residues. Germline CDR1 KGHSH, CDR2 LQKENI. The DNA for the CDR3 is TGTGCCAGCTCACCACCGGGCCCAACCTACGAGCAGTACTTC. This codes for CASSPPGPTYEQYF.